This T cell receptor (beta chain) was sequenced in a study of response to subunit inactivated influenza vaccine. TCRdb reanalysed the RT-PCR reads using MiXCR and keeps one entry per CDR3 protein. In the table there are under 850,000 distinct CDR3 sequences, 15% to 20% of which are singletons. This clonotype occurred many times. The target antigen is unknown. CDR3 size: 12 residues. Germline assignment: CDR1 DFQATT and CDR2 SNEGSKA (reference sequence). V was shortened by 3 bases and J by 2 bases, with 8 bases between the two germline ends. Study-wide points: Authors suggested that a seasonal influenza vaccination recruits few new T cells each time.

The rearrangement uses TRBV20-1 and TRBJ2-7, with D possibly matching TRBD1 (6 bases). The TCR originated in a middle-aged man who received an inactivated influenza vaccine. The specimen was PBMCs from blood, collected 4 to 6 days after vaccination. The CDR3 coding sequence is TGCAGTGCTAGCCGGGACACCTACGAGCAGTACTTC. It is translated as CSASRDTYEQYF.